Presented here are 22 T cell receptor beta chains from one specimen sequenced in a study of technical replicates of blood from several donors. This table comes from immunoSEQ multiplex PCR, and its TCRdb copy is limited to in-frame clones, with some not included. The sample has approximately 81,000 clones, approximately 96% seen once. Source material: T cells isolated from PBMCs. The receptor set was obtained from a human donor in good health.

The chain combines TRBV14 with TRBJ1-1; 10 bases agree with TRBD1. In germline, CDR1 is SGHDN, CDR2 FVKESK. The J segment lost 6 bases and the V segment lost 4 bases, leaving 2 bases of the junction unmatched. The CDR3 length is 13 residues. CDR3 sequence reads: CASSLTGGPEAFF. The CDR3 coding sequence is TGTGCCAGCAGCCTGACAGGGGGCCCTGAAGCTTTCTTT.

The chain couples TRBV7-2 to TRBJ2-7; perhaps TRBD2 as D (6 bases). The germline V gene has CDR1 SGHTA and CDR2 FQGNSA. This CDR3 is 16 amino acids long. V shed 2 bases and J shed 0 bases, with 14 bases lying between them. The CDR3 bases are TGTGCCAGCAGCTTACCACCTAGCGCCACCTCCTACGAGCAGTACTTC. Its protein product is CASSLPPSATSYEQYF. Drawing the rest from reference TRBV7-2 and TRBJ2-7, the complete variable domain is GAGVSQSPSNKVTEKGKDVELRCDPISGHTALYWYRQSLGQGLEFLIYFQGNSAPDKSGLPSDRFSAERTGGSVSTLTIQRTQQEDSAVYLCASSLPPSATSYEQYFGPGTRLTVT.

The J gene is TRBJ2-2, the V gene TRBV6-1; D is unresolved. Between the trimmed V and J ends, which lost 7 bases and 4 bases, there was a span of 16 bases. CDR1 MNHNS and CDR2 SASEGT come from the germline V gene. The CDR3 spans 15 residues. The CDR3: CASKVEALITGELFF. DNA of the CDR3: TGTGCCAGCAAGGTGGAAGCGCTAATCACCGGGGAGCTGTTTTTT.

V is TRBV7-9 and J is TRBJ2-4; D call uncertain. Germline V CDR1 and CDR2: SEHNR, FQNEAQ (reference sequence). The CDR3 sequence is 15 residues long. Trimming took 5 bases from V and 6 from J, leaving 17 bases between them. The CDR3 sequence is CASSLVNELGNIQYF. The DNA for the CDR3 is TGTGCCAGCAGCCTAGTGAATGAGCTAGGAAACATTCAGTACTTC.

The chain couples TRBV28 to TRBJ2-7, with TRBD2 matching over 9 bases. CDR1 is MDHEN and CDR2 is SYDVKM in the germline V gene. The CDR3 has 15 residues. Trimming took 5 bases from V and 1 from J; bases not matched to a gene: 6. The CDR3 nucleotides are TGTGCCAGCAGTCCCCAGCGGGAGGCATCCTACGAGCAGTACTTC. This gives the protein CASSPQREASYEQYF.

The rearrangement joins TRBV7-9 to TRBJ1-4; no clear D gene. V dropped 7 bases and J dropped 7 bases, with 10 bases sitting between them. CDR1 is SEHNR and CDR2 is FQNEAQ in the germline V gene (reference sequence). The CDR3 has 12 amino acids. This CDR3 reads CASKQRGEKLFF. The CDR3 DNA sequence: TGTGCCAGCAAACAGCGGGGTGAAAAACTGTTTTTT.

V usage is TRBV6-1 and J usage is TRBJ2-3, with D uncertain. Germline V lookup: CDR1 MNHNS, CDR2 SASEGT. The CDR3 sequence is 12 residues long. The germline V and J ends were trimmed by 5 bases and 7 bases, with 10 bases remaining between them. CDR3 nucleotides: TGTGCCAGCAGTCGAGAGGTTTATACGCAGTATTTT. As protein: CASSREVYTQYF.

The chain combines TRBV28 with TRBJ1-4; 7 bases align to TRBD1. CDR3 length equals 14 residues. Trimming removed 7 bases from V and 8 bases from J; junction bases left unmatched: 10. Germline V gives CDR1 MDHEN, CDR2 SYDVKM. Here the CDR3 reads CASKLIQGGEKLFF. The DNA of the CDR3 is TGTGCCAGCAAATTAATTCAGGGGGGCGAAAAACTGTTTTTT.

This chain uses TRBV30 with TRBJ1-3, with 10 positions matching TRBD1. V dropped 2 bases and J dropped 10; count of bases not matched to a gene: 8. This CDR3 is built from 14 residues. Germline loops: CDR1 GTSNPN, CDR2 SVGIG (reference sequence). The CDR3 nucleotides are TGTGCCTGGAGTCCCCCGGGACAGGGGATTACCATATATTTT. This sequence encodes CAWSPPGQGITIYF.

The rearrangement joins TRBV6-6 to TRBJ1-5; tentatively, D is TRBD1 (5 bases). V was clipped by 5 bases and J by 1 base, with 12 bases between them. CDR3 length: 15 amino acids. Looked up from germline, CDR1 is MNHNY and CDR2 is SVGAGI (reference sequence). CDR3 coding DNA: TGTGCCAGCAGTGGGGGGGTGGGGAGCAATCAGCCCCAGCATTTT. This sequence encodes CASSGGVGSNQPQHF.

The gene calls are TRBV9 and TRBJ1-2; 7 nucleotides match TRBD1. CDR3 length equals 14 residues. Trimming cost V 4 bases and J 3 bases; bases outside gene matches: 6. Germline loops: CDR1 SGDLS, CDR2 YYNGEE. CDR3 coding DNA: TGTGCCAGCAGCCCGGGACAGTTCGACTATGGCTACACCTTC. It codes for CASSPGQFDYGYTF.

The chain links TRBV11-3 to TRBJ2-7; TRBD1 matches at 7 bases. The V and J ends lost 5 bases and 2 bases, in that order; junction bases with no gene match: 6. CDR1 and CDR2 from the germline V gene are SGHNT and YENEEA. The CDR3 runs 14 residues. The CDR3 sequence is CASSPRTGTYEQYF. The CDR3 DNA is TGTGCCAGCAGCCCCCGGACAGGAACCTACGAGCAGTACTTC.

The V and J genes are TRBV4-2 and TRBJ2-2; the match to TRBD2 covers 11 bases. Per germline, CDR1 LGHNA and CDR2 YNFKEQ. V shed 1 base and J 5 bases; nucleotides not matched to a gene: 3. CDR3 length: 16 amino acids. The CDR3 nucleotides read TGTGCCAGCAGCCAAGTAGCGGGAGGGCTAACCGGGGAGCTGTTTTTT. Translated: CASSQVAGGLTGELFF.

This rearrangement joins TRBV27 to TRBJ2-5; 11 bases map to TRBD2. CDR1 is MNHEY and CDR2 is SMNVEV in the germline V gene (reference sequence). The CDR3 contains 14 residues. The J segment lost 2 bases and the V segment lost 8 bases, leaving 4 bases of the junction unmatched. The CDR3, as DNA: TGTGCCAGCTATAGCGGGAGGGGACAAGAGACCCAGTACTTC. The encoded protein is CASYSGRGQETQYF.

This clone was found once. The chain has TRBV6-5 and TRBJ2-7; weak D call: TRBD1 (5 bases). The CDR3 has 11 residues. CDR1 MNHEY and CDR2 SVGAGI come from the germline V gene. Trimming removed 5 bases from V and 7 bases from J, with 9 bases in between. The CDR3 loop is CASSRKGEQYF. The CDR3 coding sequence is TGTGCCAGCAGTAGGAAGGGGGAGCAGTACTTC.

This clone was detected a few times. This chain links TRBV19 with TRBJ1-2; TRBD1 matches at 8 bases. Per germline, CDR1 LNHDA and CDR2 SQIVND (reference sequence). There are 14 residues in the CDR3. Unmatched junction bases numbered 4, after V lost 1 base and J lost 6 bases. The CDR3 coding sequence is TGTGCCAGTAGTATAGGGACAGGGATGGATGGCTACACCTTC. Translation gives CASSIGTGMDGYTF.

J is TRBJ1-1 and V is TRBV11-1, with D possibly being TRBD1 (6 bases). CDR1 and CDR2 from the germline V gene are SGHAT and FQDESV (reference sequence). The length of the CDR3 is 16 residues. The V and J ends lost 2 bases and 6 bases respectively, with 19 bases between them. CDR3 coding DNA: TGTGCCAGCAGCTTATCCACAGGGCGACTCAACGCTGAAGCTTTCTTT. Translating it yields CASSLSTGRLNAEAFF. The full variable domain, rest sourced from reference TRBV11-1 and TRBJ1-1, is EAEVAQSPRYKITEKSQAVAFWCDPISGHATLYWYRQILGQGPELLVQFQDESVVDDSQLPKDRFSAERLKGVDSTLKIQPAELGDSAMYLCASSLSTGRLNAEAFFGQGTRLTVV.

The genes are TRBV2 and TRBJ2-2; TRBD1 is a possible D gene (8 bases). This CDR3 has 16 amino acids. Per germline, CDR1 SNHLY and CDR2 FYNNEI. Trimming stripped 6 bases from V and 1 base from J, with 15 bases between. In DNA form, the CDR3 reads TGTGCCAGCAGAGACACAGGGGGGGGGAACACCGGGGAGCTGTTTTTT. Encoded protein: CASRDTGGGNTGELFF.

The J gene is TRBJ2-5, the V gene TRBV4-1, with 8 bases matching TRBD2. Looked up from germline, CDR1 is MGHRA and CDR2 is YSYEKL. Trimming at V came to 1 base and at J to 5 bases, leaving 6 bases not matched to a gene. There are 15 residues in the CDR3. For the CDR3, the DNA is TGCGCCAGCAGCCAAGTACTAGCGGTTGGGGAGACCCAGTACTTC. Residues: CASSQVLAVGETQYF.

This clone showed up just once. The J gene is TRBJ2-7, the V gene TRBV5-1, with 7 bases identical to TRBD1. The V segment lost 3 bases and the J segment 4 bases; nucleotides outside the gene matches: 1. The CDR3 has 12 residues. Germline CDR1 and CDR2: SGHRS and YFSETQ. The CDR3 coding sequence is TGCGCCAGCAGCTGGGACAGTTACGAGCAGTACTTC. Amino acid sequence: CASSWDSYEQYF.

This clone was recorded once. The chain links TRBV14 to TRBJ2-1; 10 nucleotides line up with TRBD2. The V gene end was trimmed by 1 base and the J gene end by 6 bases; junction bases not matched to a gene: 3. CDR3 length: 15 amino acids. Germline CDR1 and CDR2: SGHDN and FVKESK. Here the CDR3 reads CASSQGASGSNEQFF. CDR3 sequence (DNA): TGTGCCAGCAGCCAAGGGGCTAGCGGGAGCAATGAGCAGTTCTTC. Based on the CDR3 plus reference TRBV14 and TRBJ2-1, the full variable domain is EAGVTQFPSHSVIEKGQTVTLRCDPISGHDNLYWYRRVMGKEIKFLLHFVKESKQDESGMPNNRFLAERTGGTYSTLKVQPAELEDSGVYFCASSQGASGSNEQFFGPGTRLTVL.

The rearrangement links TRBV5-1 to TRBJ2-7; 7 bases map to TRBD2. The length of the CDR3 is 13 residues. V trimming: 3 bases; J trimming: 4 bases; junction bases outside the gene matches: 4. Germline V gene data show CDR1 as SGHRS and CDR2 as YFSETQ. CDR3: CASSWGGSYEQYF. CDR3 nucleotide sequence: TGCGCCAGCAGCTGGGGGGGGTCGTACGAGCAGTACTTC.